This is a list of T cell receptor beta chains from one sample in a study of tumor and adjacent non-tumor tissue in lung cancer. Each CDR3 protein gets one entry after TCRdb re-called the multiplex PCR reads with MiXCR. The sample includes approximately 120,000 distinct CDR3 sequences, 75% of them seen just once. The sequencing sample was made of lung tumor tissue. Every receptor here comes from a woman between 55 and 75 years old with non-small cell lung cancer. Each CDR3 is given with its conserved first and last residue. The D gene is left open where the match is weak. Not every row has a clone size; where given, it reads once, few, many or a size class.

V gene,clone size,J gene,D gene,CDR3 protein,CDR3 DNA
TRBV11-2,NA,TRBJ2-3,NA,CASCATETATDTQCF,TGTGCCAGTTGTGCCACCGAGACGGCCACAGATACGCAGTGTTTT
TRBV6-5,NA,TRBJ1-1,NA,CASRYDPAENTESIF,TGTGCCAGCAGATACGACCCAGCCGAGAACACTGAATCTATCTTT
TRBV28,NA,TRBJ1-6,TRBD1,CASSSRLQGAGSPLLF,TGTGCCAGCAGTTCCCGTTTACAGGGGGCAGGTTCACCCCTCCTCTTT
TRBV12-3/TRBV12-4,NA,TRBJ2-3,TRBD2,CASSQRTSTDTQFF,TGTGCCAGCAGTCAACGGACTAGCACAGATACGCAGTTTTTT
TRBV11-1,once,TRBJ2-2,NA,CASSLAVNANTGELFF,TGTGCCAGTAGCTTAGCCGTAAACGCGAACACCGGGGAGCTGTTTTTT
TRBV11-2,NA,TRBJ2-7,NA,CASRSTESAGSYGQYF,TGTGCCAGCAGATCCACCGAAAGTGCAGGCTCCTACGGGCAGTACTTC
TRBV4-3,NA,TRBJ2-1,TRBD2,CASSQGSIGRLNEQLF,TGCGCCAGCAGCCAAGGGTCTATCGGGAGGTTGAATGAGCAGCTCTTC
TRBV11-2,NA,TRBJ2-7,NA,CASGLQSGNNCEQYF,TGTGCCAGCGGACTCCAATCTGGCAATAACTGCGAGCAGTACTTC
TRBV12-3/TRBV12-4,NA,TRBJ2-1,NA,CASSFDAQYIEQFF,TGTGCCAGCAGTTTCGACGCCCAATACATTGAACAGTTCTTC
TRBV20-1,NA,TRBJ1-6,NA,CSARDNTLAVYNSPHHF,TGCAGCGCTAGAGATAATACCCTTGCTGTATATAATTCACCCCACCACTTT
TRBV20-1,NA,TRBJ2-2,NA,CSVSGTENTEELFF,TGCAGTGTGTCCGGGACGGAGAACACCGAGGAGCTGTTTTTT
TRBV20-1,NA,TRBJ1-4,TRBD1,CSAGGDRDVKLSF,TGTAGTGCTGGGGGGGACAGGGACGTAAAACTGTCTTTT
TRBV11-2,NA,TRBJ1-1,NA,CPSVITGTTEAFF,TGTCCCAGTGTTATAACAGGGACCACTGAAGCTTTCTTT
TRBV7-9,NA,TRBJ2-3,NA,CASSLERGPLPDKQYF,TGTGCCAGCAGCTTAGAGAGGGGACCACTTCCAGATAAGCAGTATTTT
TRBV28,NA,TRBJ1-6,NA,CASSSGYSHLHF,TGTGCCAGCAGCTCAGGGTACTCACACCTCCACTTT
TRBV11-2,many,TRBJ2-2,NA,CASSFGVLGELFF,TGTGCCAGCAGCTTCGGGGTGCTCGGGGAGCTGTTTTTT
TRBV11-3,NA,TRBJ2-5,NA,CASNSSLVAETQYF,TGTGCCAGCAACTCGAGTTTAGTTGCGGAGACCCAGTACTTC
TRBV20-1,NA,TRBJ1-1,TRBD1,CSAREANRGQTKAFF,TGCAGTGCAAGAGAGGCAAACAGGGGGCAAACTAAAGCTTTCTTT
TRBV11-1,NA,TRBJ2-2,NA,CASSSRLTGKSTGELFF,TGTGCCAGCAGCTCGCGACTAACGGGAAAATCCACCGGGGAGCTGTTTTTT
TRBV12-3/TRBV12-4,many,TRBJ1-5,NA,CASSRSQGQPQHF,TGTGCCAGCAGTCGAAGCCAGGGGCAGCCCCAGCATTTT
TRBV11-2,NA,TRBJ1-6,NA,CASSTTTGTLYNSPLHF,TGTGCCAGCAGCACTACTACAGGGACCCTCTATAATTCACCCCTCCACTTT
TRBV11-1,NA,TRBJ1-2,NA,CASSIQGPLYGYTF,TGTGCCAGCAGTATACAGGGCCCGCTCTATGGCTACACCTTC
TRBV28,NA,TRBJ1-1,NA,CASLDGDTEAFF,TGTGCCAGCCTCGATGGGGACACTGAAGCTTTCTTT
TRBV6-2/TRBV6-3,NA,TRBJ2-7,NA,CASSVVLYEQKF,TGTGCCAGCAGTGTCGTTCTCTACGAGCAGAAATTC
TRBV11-2,NA,TRBJ1-5,TRBD1,CGSYRDRGPPQHF,TGTGGCAGCTACCGGGACAGGGGTCCGCCCCAGCATTTT
TRBV29-1,NA,TRBJ2-2,TRBD1,CNVDRENTGELFF,TGCAACGTTGACAGGGAGAACACCGGGGAACTGTTTTTT
TRBV6-5,once,TRBJ2-2,NA,CASSFGEGCGKLFF,TGTGCCAGCAGTTTTGGGGAAGGGTGCGGGAAGCTGTTTTTT
TRBV29-1,NA,TRBJ2-3,NA,CSVGLSDADTQYF,TGCAGCGTTGGACTCTCGGACGCAGATACACAGTATTTT
TRBV20-1,NA,TRBJ2-2,NA,CGVRATGRDTGDLFF,TGCGGTGTTAGAGCCACAGGGCGGGACACCGGGGATCTGTTTTTT
TRBV4-2,NA,TRBJ2-3,NA,CARSQVGGTDTHYF,TGTGCCAGGAGTCAAGTCGGGGGCACAGATACGCATTATTTT
TRBV11-2,NA,TRBJ1-1,NA,CASSLTPGLNAEALF,TGTGCCAGCAGCTTGACCCCCGGACTAAATGCTGAAGCTTTATTT
TRBV10-3,NA,TRBJ1-5,NA,CAFREDSNQPQHF,TGTGCCTTCAGGGAAGATAGCAATCAGCCCCAGCATTTT
TRBV6-1,NA,TRBJ2-3,NA,CASIRSQGPDAQYF,TGCGCCAGCATCCGAAGTCAGGGGCCAGATGCGCAGTATTTT
TRBV4-3,NA,TRBJ2-6,NA,CASSHLQGDGVNVLAF,TGCGCCAGCAGCCATCTACAGGGTGATGGGGTCAACGTCCTGGCTTTC
TRBV20-1,NA,TRBJ2-5,NA,CSALGVARGQYF,TGTAGTGCCCTAGGGGTAGCGAGGGGCCAGTACTTC
TRBV6-2/TRBV6-3,few,TRBJ1-1,NA,CASSYGNSGANTEAFF,TGTGCCAGCAGCTACGGCAACAGTGGCGCGAACACTGAAGCTTTCTTT
TRBV7-9,NA,TRBJ2-5,TRBD2,CASSFYSTGGQLETQHF,TGTGCCAGCAGCTTTTACTCCACGGGAGGCCAGTTGGAGACCCAGCACTTC
TRBV29-1,NA,TRBJ1-5,NA,CSVGAYNQPLHF,TGTAGCGTTGGTGCTTACAACCAGCCCCTGCATTTT
TRBV20-1,many,TRBJ1-6,NA,CSANRASSPLHF,TGCAGTGCTAATCGGGCAAGTTCACCCCTCCACTTT
TRBV5-1,NA,TRBJ2-3,TRBD2,CSSSFGIAGVTDTQYF,TGCAGCAGCAGCTTTGGGATAGCGGGAGTCACAGATACGCAGTATTTT
TRBV11-3,NA,TRBJ1-1,NA,CASSIDSGRDTEAFF,TGTGCAAGCAGCATAGATTCGGGGAGAGACACTGAAGCTTTCTTT
TRBV20-1,NA,TRBJ2-1,NA,CNSRAVGPPLNSYNEQFF,TGCAATTCTAGAGCAGTGGGTCCACCCCTTAACTCCTACAATGAGCAGTTCTTC
TRBV7-3,many,TRBJ2-2,TRBD1,CASSLDRAGELFF,TGTGCCAGCAGCCTTGACAGGGCCGGGGAGCTGTTTTTT
TRBV11-2,NA,TRBJ2-5,NA,CASSPQGGQSTQYF,TGTGCCAGCAGTCCACAGGGTGGTCAATCTACCCAGTACTTT
TRBV20-1,many,TRBJ2-7,NA,CSARAEADYEQYF,TGCAGTGCTAGGGCTGAAGCTGACTACGAGCAGTACTTC
TRBV20-1,few,TRBJ2-7,TRBD2,CSAPPASGSPVCSYEQYF,TGCAGTGCGCCACCGGCTAGCGGGAGTCCTGTATGCTCCTATGAGCAGTACTTC
TRBV12-3/TRBV12-4,NA,TRBJ2-7,NA,CASSPVGQSYYEQHF,TGTGCCAGCAGTCCGGTCGGGCAGTCATACTACGAGCAGCACTTC
TRBV14,NA,TRBJ2-1,TRBD1,CASSSDRDDEQFF,TGTGCCAGCAGCTCGGACAGGGATGATGAACAGTTCTTC
TRBV11-2,once,TRBJ1-5,NA,CASSRDRCQPLHF,TGTGCCAGCTCCCGTGACAGGTGTCAGCCCCTGCATTTT
TRBV20-1,NA,TRBJ1-1,TRBD1,CSAITGGGTEAFF,TGCAGTGCTATAACAGGGGGCGGGACTGAAGCGTTCTTC